This is a list of T cell receptor beta chains from one sample in a study of response to subunit inactivated influenza vaccine. Each CDR3 protein is one row after TCRdb ran MiXCR on the RT-PCR reads. The table lists more than 450,000 distinct CDR3 sequences, approximately 10% of them singletons. These data were also filed under a second study, of T cells expressing NK-cell markers.

Sequences were derived from PBMCs from blood, sampled on the day of vaccination. Receptors originate from a man over 45 who received an inactivated influenza vaccine. Both conserved end residues are part of each CDR3. The D gene is left open where the match is weak. Clone size is shown for a subset of rows, as once, few, many or a class of expanded clone.

>TRBJ1-5|many|TRBV4-3|-
CASSQDLARSNQPQHF
TGCGCCAGCAGCCAAGATCTTGCCAGGAGCAATCAGCCCCAGCATTTT
>TRBJ2-7|few|TRBV3-1|TRBD1
CASSQDLGGRYEQYF
TGTGCCAGCAGCCAAGATCTAGGGGGCCGCTACGAGCAGTACTTC
>TRBJ2-7|few|TRBV3-1|-
CASSQMTGTVSEQYF
TGTGCCAGCAGCCAAATGACCGGGACTGTCTCCGAGCAGTACTTC
>TRBJ1-1|many|TRBV6-5|-
CASRGRRKAFF
TGTGCCAGCAGGGGACGAAGGAAAGCTTTCTTT
>TRBJ2-7|many|TRBV20-1|-
CSASDGYEQYF
TGCAGTGCTTCGGACGGCTACGAGCAGTACTTC
>TRBJ1-2|few|TRBV7-2|TRBD1
CASSSDRIYGYTF
TGTGCCAGCAGCTCGGACAGGATCTATGGCTACACCTTC
>TRBJ2-5|few|TRBV5-1|-
CASLDSRGTQYF
TGCGCCAGCCTTGACTCCCGTGGGACCCAGTACTTC
>TRBJ2-5|-|TRBV11-2|-
CASAKGSVVQETQYF
TGTGCCAGCGCGAAGGGCAGTGTCGTGCAAGAGACCCAGTACTTC
>TRBJ2-1|-|TRBV19|-
CASSRGTPNNEQFF
TGTGCCAGTAGTCGGGGGACTCCGAACAATGAGCAGTTCTTC
>TRBJ2-1|many|TRBV27|TRBD2
CASSLVSGTYNEQFF
TGTGCCAGCAGTTTGGTTAGCGGGACCTACAATGAGCAGTTCTTC
>TRBJ2-5|few|TRBV20-1|TRBD2
CSARTGTRETQYF
TGCAGTGCAAGAACCGGGACTAGAGAGACCCAGTACTTC
>TRBJ1-1|-|TRBV20-1|-
CSARVGGRNTEAFF
TGCAGTGCTAGAGTCGGGGGGCGAAACACTGAAGCTTTCTTT
>TRBJ1-1|-|TRBV7-7|-
CASSQGRDTEAFF
TGTGCTAGCAGCCAGGGCAGGGACACTGAAGCTTTCTTT
>TRBJ2-3|-|TRBV6-2/TRBV6-3|-
CASRTQGISSTDTQYF
TGTGCCAGCAGGACACAGGGAATTTCTAGCACAGATACGCAGTATTTT
>TRBJ2-3|few|TRBV7-2|TRBD2
CASRRGGSSPSTDTQYF
TGTGCCAGCAGGCGGGGGGGCAGTTCCCCTAGCACAGATACGCAGTATTTT
>TRBJ1-2|-|TRBV10-3|TRBD1
CAISEQATGGYTF
TGTGCCATCAGTGAGCAGGCGACAGGGGGCTACACCTTC
>TRBJ2-7|once|TRBV30|-
CAWRGPGAYEQYF
TGTGCCTGGAGGGGACCGGGGGCCTACGAGCAGTACTTC
>TRBJ2-3|-|TRBV20-1|-
CSAKGSGSTDTQYF
TGCAGTGCTAAGGGAAGTGGGAGCACAGATACGCAGTATTTT
>TRBJ2-1|many|TRBV10-3|TRBD2
CAISESGSSYNEQFF
TGTGCCATCAGTGAGAGCGGGAGCTCCTACAATGAGCAGTTCTTC
>TRBJ2-1|few|TRBV20-1|-
CSAVGARMNNEQFF
TGCAGTGCGGTGGGGGCGAGGATGAACAATGAGCAGTTCTTC
>TRBJ2-2|-|TRBV18|TRBD1
CASSPQGTANTGELFF
TGTGCCAGCTCACCACAGGGGACAGCGAACACCGGGGAGCTGTTTTTT
>TRBJ2-1|-|TRBV7-2|-
CASSLKVRVDFGEQFF
TGTGCCAGCAGCTTAAAGGTCCGAGTGGACTTCGGGGAGCAGTTCTTC
>TRBJ2-1|few|TRBV2|TRBD1
CASSGDRGNGSGSPYNEQFF
TGTGCCAGCAGTGGGGACAGGGGGAATGGAAGTGGGAGTCCCTACAATGAGCAGTTCTTC
>TRBJ2-7|-|TRBV6-1|TRBD1
CASSEAGTAAYEQYF
TGTGCCAGCAGTGAGGCCGGGACAGCCGCCTACGAGCAGTACTTC
>TRBJ2-3|-|TRBV7-9|-
CASSLVNGNTDTQYF
TGTGCCAGCAGCTTAGTAAATGGAAACACAGATACGCAGTATTTT
>TRBJ2-7|-|TRBV20-1|TRBD2
CSDRDFGGLSYEQYF
TGCAGTGATAGAGATTTCGGGGGGTTGTCCTACGAGCAGTACTTC
>TRBJ1-5|-|TRBV20-1|-
CSARDDRLVGNQPQHF
TGCAGTGCTAGAGATGACAGGCTGGTAGGCAATCAGCCCCAGCATTTT
>TRBJ2-5|-|TRBV7-9|TRBD1
CASTSGTGFKETQYF
TGTGCCAGCACAAGTGGGACAGGGTTTAAAGAGACCCAGTACTTC
>TRBJ2-5|few|TRBV12-3/TRBV12-4|-
CASRPRDEETQYF
TGTGCCAGCAGGCCAAGGGACGAAGAGACCCAGTACTTC
>TRBJ2-1|few|TRBV7-6|TRBD1
CASSFDRGNINEQFF
TGTGCCAGCAGCTTTGACAGGGGGAACATTAATGAGCAGTTCTTC
>TRBJ2-1|-|TRBV20-1|-
CSARETRDHEQFF
TGCAGTGCTAGAGAAACTAGGGATCATGAGCAGTTCTTC
>TRBJ2-1|-|TRBV24-1|-
CATSLQGNEQFF
TGTGCCACCAGTCTTCAGGGAAATGAGCAGTTCTTC
>TRBJ2-1|few|TRBV29-1|TRBD2
CSVDETSGAFDEQFF
TGCAGCGTCGATGAGACTAGCGGGGCTTTCGATGAGCAGTTCTTC
>TRBJ2-3|-|TRBV12-3/TRBV12-4|-
CASSTTGIRDTQYF
TGTGCCAGCAGTACCACAGGGATTAGGGATACGCAGTATTTT
>TRBJ2-1|-|TRBV9|-
CASTSGGLGNEQFF
TGTGCCAGCACCTCCGGCGGTTTGGGCAATGAGCAGTTCTTC
>TRBJ2-1|many|TRBV6-1|TRBD2
CASSTGTSGSNEQFF
TGTGCCAGCAGTACCGGGACTAGCGGGAGCAATGAGCAGTTCTTC
>TRBJ2-5|few|TRBV10-3|TRBD1
CAISDSGQGLDETQYF
TGTGCCATCAGTGATTCAGGACAGGGGTTAGACGAGACCCAGTACTTC
>TRBJ1-1|few|TRBV28|TRBD1
CASQGAGTEAFF
TGTGCCAGTCAGGGGGCTGGTACTGAAGCTTTCTTT
>TRBJ2-1|few|TRBV9|-
CASSEDTGEQFF
TGTGCCAGCAGCGAAGATACAGGGGAGCAGTTCTTC
>TRBJ2-1|few|TRBV5-1|TRBD2
CASYPGGAAYNEQFF
TGCGCCAGCTACCCCGGGGGGGCGGCCTACAATGAGCAGTTCTTC
>TRBJ2-7|few|TRBV27|TRBD1
CASRPLDRLTYEQYF
TGTGCCAGCAGACCCCTGGACAGGCTAACCTACGAGCAGTACTTC
>TRBJ2-2|many|TRBV7-6|TRBD2
CASSLGGGHTGELFF
TGTGCCAGCAGCTTAGGCGGGGGGCACACCGGGGAGCTGTTTTTT
>TRBJ2-3|few|TRBV20-1|TRBD2
CSARVIRLAGALTDTQYF
TGCAGTGCTAGAGTCATAAGGCTAGCGGGAGCTTTAACAGATACGCAGTATTTT
>TRBJ2-5|-|TRBV5-6|-
CASSPLLGTQYF
TGTGCCAGCAGCCCATTACTGGGGACCCAGTACTTC
>TRBJ1-1|-|TRBV6-2/TRBV6-3|-
CASSELKTNTEAFF
TGTGCCAGCAGTGAGTTGAAAACGAACACTGAAGCTTTCTTT
>TRBJ2-3|many|TRBV12-3/TRBV12-4|TRBD1
CASSQPRGYGTDTQYF
TGTGCCAGCAGCCAACCCAGGGGGTACGGCACAGATACGCAGTATTTT
>TRBJ1-6|many|TRBV28|-
CASSTPGQNSPLHF
TGTGCCAGCAGCACCCCCGGACAGAATTCACCCCTCCACTTT
>TRBJ2-5|few|TRBV7-2|-
CASTNGQETQYF
TGTGCCAGCACCAATGGTCAAGAGACCCAGTACTTC
>TRBJ1-5|-|TRBV12-3/TRBV12-4|TRBD1
CASRRGQYSNQPQHF
TGTGCCAGCAGGCGGGGACAGTATAGCAATCAGCCCCAGCATTTT
>TRBJ2-3|many|TRBV6-7|TRBD2
CASSHGLAGATSTDTQYF
TGTGCCAGCAGTCACGGACTAGCGGGGGCTACTAGCACAGATACGCAGTATTTT
>TRBJ2-3|-|TRBV20-1|TRBD2
CSARKLAGGYTQYF
TGCAGTGCAAGAAAACTAGCGGGGGGATATACGCAGTATTTT
>TRBJ2-7|few|TRBV5-1|TRBD1
CASSVGLGQGRYEQYF
TGCGCCAGCAGCGTTGGACTTGGACAGGGGCGTTACGAGCAGTACTTC
>TRBJ2-1|many|TRBV12-3/TRBV12-4|-
CASSQTGQIYNEQFF
TGTGCCAGCAGCCAAACAGGGCAGATCTACAATGAGCAGTTCTTC
>TRBJ1-2|few|TRBV4-3|TRBD1
CASSHSTGAEGYTF
TGCGCCAGCAGCCACTCAACAGGGGCGGAAGGCTACACCTTC
>TRBJ2-1|once|TRBV20-1|-
CSASTSTPTDEQFF
TGCAGTGCTTCGACGAGTACCCCGACCGATGAGCAGTTCTTC
>TRBJ1-1|once|TRBV6-1|-
CASSEAATVEAFF
TGTGCCAGCAGTGAAGCGGCGACCGTTGAAGCTTTCTTT
>TRBJ2-2|few|TRBV29-1|TRBD1
CSGQGASTGELFF
TGCAGCGGCCAGGGGGCTTCCACCGGGGAGCTGTTTTTT
>TRBJ1-6|many|TRBV7-2|TRBD1
CASRNYRDSYNSPLHF
TGTGCCAGCCGCAATTATAGGGACAGCTACAATTCACCCCTCCACTTT